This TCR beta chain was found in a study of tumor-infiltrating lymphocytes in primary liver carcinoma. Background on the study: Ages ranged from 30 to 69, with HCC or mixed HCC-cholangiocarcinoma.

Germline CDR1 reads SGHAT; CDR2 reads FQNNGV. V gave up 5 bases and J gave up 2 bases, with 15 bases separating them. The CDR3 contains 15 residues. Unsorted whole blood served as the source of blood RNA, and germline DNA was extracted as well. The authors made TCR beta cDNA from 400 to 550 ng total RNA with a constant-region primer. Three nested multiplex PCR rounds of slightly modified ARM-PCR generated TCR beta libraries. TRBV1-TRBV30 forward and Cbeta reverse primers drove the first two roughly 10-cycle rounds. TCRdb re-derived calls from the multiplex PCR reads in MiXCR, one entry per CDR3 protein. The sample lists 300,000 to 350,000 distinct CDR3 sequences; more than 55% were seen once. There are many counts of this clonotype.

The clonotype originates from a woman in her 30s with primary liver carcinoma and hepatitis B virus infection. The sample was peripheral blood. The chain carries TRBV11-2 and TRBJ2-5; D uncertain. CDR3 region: CASSPDRVGQETQYF. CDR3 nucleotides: TGTGCCAGCAGCCCAGACCGTGTCGGTCAAGAGACCCAGTACTTC. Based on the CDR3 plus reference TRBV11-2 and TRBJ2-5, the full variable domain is EAGVAQSPRYKIIEKRQSVAFWCNPISGHATLYWYQQILGQGPKLLIQFQNNGVVDDSQLPKDRFSAERLKGVDSTLKIQPAKLEDSAVYLCASSPDRVGQETQYFGPGTRLLVL.